One and the same sample provided the 21 T cell receptor beta chains below, sequenced in a study of blood T cells in healthy people across ages. Sample-barcoded 5' priming and a J-beta primer mix drove a second PCR of about 6 to 12 cycles. From the 5' RACE reads, TCRdb called clonotypes with MiXCR, one entry per CDR3 protein. The sample has 700,000 to 900,000 distinct CDR3 sequences, roughly 50% seen once. Source material: blood. The receptors stem from an elderly man in good health.

This clonotype appeared once. V is TRBV5-1 and J is TRBJ2-7, with TRBD2 matching over 9 bases. V lost 2 bases, J lost 0 bases, and 3 bases stayed unmatched. CDR3 length: 15 amino acids. The germline V gene has CDR1 SGHRS and CDR2 YFSETQ. CDR3 sequence (DNA): TGCGCCAGCAGCTTCGGACTAGCGAGCTCCTACGAGCAGTACTTC. The encoded protein is CASSFGLASSYEQYF.

This clonotype was observed a few times. This chain uses TRBV12-3 or TRBV12-4 with TRBJ1-2, with TRBD1 matching 7 bases. CDR3 length equals 16 residues. V gave up 3 bases and J gave up 6 bases; unmatched junction bases: 13. CDR3 loop: CASSFFPSGDSDGYTF. CDR3 DNA sequence: TGTGCCAGCAGTTTTTTTCCGTCAGGGGACAGCGATGGCTACACCTTC.

This clonotype showed up just a few times. This chain joins TRBV25-1 and TRBJ2-5; D not resolved. The CDR3 extends over 14 amino acids. CDR1 MGHDK and CDR2 SYGVNS come from the germline V gene. V was pared by 5 bases and J by 0 bases, with 10 bases between. CDR3 DNA: TGTGCCAGCAGTCCCCACCGGGACCAAGAGACCCAGTACTTC. Translated: CASSPHRDQETQYF.

This rearrangement joins TRBV12-3 or TRBV12-4 to TRBJ2-1, with D possibly called TRBD1 or TRBD2 (5 bases each). The CDR3 is 17 amino acids. V was pared by 5 bases and J by 1 base, with 18 bases between. The CDR3 coding sequence is TGTGCCAGCAGTCCCGTGTGGAGTGGGGGATCCTACAATGAGCAGTTCTTC. Translation: CASSPVWSGGSYNEQFF.

This sequence joins TRBV20-1 and TRBJ2-3, with TRBD2 matching over 8 bases. The germline CDR1 and CDR2 sequences are DFQATT and SNEGSKA (reference sequence). V was pared by 3 bases and J by 5 bases, with 10 bases of the junction left unmatched. The CDR3 is made up of 15 amino acids. The CDR3 sequence is CSASPRTSRQDTQYF. CDR3 nucleotide sequence: TGCAGTGCTAGTCCGAGGACTAGCCGACAAGATACGCAGTATTTT.

This clonotype came up a few times. V and J are TRBV15 and TRBJ2-7, with 9 bases that match TRBD1. The junction had 4 bases not matched to a gene; V was cut back by 3 bases and J by 1 base. The CDR3 has 15 amino acids. Germline-derived CDR1 and CDR2 are LNHNV and YYDKDF (reference sequence). DNA of the CDR3: TGTGCCACCAGCAGTGGACAGGGGCGTTCCTACGAGCAGTACTTC. Translating it yields CATSSGQGRSYEQYF.

In its sample, this clonotype was seen a few times. The rearrangement links TRBV20-1 to TRBJ2-5; D is ambiguous. The V gene lost 7 bases and the J gene lost 11 bases, with 17 bases spanning the gap. The CDR3 length is 11 residues. Germline V gene sequence: CDR1 DFQATT, CDR2 SNEGSKA (reference sequence). The CDR3 reads CSVFSVNEQYF. The CDR3 DNA follows: TGCAGTGTCTTTTCGGTCAATGAGCAGTACTTC.

In this sample, this clonotype turned up a few times. The J gene is TRBJ2-1, the V gene TRBV11-2, with 7 bases aligning to TRBD2. After removal of 5 bases from V and 8 bases from J, the junction contained 9 bases not matched to a gene. CDR3 size: 14 residues. The germline CDR1 and CDR2 sequences are SGHAT and FQNNGV. CDR3 DNA: TGTGCCAGCAGCATAAGACTAGCTATCGATGAGCAGTTCTTC. Its protein product is CASSIRLAIDEQFF.

J is TRBJ2-6 and V is TRBV7-9; the D is unclear. CDR1 SEHNR and CDR2 FQNEAQ come from the germline V gene (reference sequence). Trimming took off 5 bases at V and 4 bases at J, with 12 bases between the two ends. The CDR3 runs 15 residues. This CDR3 is CASSHLPRGANVLTF. CDR3 sequence (DNA): TGTGCCAGCAGCCACCTACCTAGGGGGGCCAACGTCCTGACTTTC.

This chain connects TRBV4-2 to TRBJ2-2, with 7 bases aligning to TRBD2. The germline V gene has CDR1 LGHNA and CDR2 YNFKEQ. Losses at the gene ends were 0 bases for V and 5 bases for J; bases not matched to a gene: 6. The CDR3 length is 16 residues. CDR3: CASSQERTRGTGELFF. In DNA, the CDR3 is TGTGCCAGCAGCCAAGAGCGGACTAGGGGTACCGGGGAGCTGTTTTTT.

The chain has TRBV3-1 and TRBJ2-7; D not resolved. Deletions cut 2 bases from V and 1 base from J, with 9 bases between. CDR3 length: 14 residues. Germline V gene data show CDR1 as LGHDT and CDR2 as YNNKEL (reference sequence). The CDR3 DNA follows: TGTGCCAGCAGCCAAACCTATGCTTCCTACGAGCAGTACTTC. Translated: CASSQTYASYEQYF.

This clonotype was picked up a small number of times. The chain is built from TRBV12-3 or TRBV12-4 and TRBJ2-7, with a tentative D call TRBD1 (5 bases). V was cut by 4 bases and J by 6 bases, with 13 bases left in between. The CDR3 length is 13 residues. The CDR3 here is CASSSLQAGEQYF. The CDR3 nucleotides read TGTGCCAGCAGTTCGCTACAGGCTGGCGAGCAGTACTTC.

The chain joins TRBV12-3 or TRBV12-4 to TRBJ2-5; D may match TRBD1 or TRBD2 (6 bases each). With the DNA end fitting TRBJ2-7 better, the J assignment may be wrong. This CDR3 is built from 19 residues. The CDR3: CASSLSEYGGSSQPHEQYF. The CDR3 DNA follows: TGTGCCAGCAGTTTATCCGAATACGGGGGCTCCTCGCAACCCCACGAGCAGTACTTC.

This clonotype occurred a few times. The chain combines TRBV5-6 with TRBJ1-2, with D unresolved. Germline values: CDR1 SGHDT, CDR2 YYEEEE. Trimming shortened V by 4 bases and J by 4 bases, and 11 bases separated the two germline ends. The CDR3 is 13 residues long. In DNA form, the CDR3 reads TGTGCCAGCAGCGAAAGATCTCGCTATGGCTACACCTTC. It codes for CASSERSRYGYTF.

The chain uses TRBV6-1 and TRBJ2-1; 10 positions agree with TRBD2. The germline V gene has CDR1 MNHNS and CDR2 SASEGT. V shed 6 bases and J 7 bases; nucleotides not matched to a gene: 9. CDR3 length: 15 residues. The CDR3 coding sequence is TGTGCCAGCAGGAGGACTAGCGGTGGTGCTAATGAGCAGTTCTTC. As protein: CASRRTSGGANEQFF.

CDR3 bases: TGTGCCACCAGTGGTAGACTAGCGGGAGGGTACAATGAGCAGTTCTTC. This sequence encodes CATSGRLAGGYNEQFF. V usage is TRBV24-1 and J usage is TRBJ2-1; 14 bases match TRBD2. The J segment lost 4 bases and the V segment lost 5 bases, leaving 3 bases of the junction unmatched. CDR3 length: 16 residues. Germline loops: CDR1 KGHDR, CDR2 SFDVKD.

The chain links TRBV5-1 to TRBJ2-7; TRBD1 agrees at 7 bases. The CDR3 contains 15 residues. From germline, CDR1 is SGHRS and CDR2 YFSETQ. Germline trimming cut 0 bases from V and 1 base from J; bases unmatched to any gene: 4. The CDR3 region has the DNA TGCGCCAGCAGCTTGGGGCCGACAGGGTCCTACGAGCAGTACTTC. It codes for CASSLGPTGSYEQYF.

J is TRBJ2-5 and V is TRBV9, with D perhaps TRBD1 or TRBD2 (5 bases each). CDR1 and CDR2 (germline): SGDLS, YYNGEE. The CDR3 loop spans 15 amino acids. Trimming pared 2 bases from V and 4 bases from J, leaving 15 bases between. CDR3 DNA sequence: TGTGCCAGCAGCGTCAATACAGGAGGTGGAGAGACCCAGTACTTC. This encodes CASSVNTGGGETQYF.

J is TRBJ2-1 and V is TRBV3-1; 10 nucleotides match TRBD2. The germline CDR1 and CDR2 sequences are LGHDT and YNNKEL (reference sequence). This CDR3 region has 14 residues. J lost 9 bases, V lost 2 bases, and 4 bases had no gene match. Written as DNA, the CDR3 is TGTGCCAGCAGCCAAAGCGGGAGGGCCGGTGAGCAGTTCTTC. Translated: CASSQSGRAGEQFF.

The rearrangement links TRBV28 to TRBJ2-3, with 9 bases identical to TRBD2. CDR1 is MDHEN, CDR2 SYDVKM, per germline. The CDR3 contains 20 residues. V shed 2 bases, J shed 3 bases, and the junction held 18 bases outside the gene matches. The CDR3 loop is CASSLISASGRTTSTDTQYF. CDR3 DNA sequence: TGTGCCAGCAGTTTAATATCGGCCAGCGGGAGGACTACTAGTACAGATACGCAGTATTTT.

This chain connects TRBV19 to TRBJ1-1; 9 nucleotides line up with TRBD1. Looked up from germline, CDR1 is LNHDA and CDR2 is SQIVND (reference sequence). This CDR3 comprises 18 residues. V lost 5 bases, J lost 3 bases, and 16 bases stayed unmatched. CDR3 amino acids: CASSPPLGHRDRDTEAFF. Here the CDR3 DNA reads TGTGCCAGTAGTCCTCCCCTTGGGCACCGGGACAGGGACACTGAAGCTTTCTTT.